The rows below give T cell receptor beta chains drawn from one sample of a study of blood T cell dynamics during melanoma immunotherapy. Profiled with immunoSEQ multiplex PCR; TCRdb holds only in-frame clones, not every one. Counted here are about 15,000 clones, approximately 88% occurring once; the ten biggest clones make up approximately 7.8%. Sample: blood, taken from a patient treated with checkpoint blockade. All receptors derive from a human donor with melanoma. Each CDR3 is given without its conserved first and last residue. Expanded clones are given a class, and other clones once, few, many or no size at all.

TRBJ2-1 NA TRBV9 ASGGSGLGRGNEQF
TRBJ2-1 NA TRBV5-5 ASSYGLAGSYNEQF
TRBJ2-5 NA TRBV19 ASSRGQGVETQY
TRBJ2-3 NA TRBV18 ASSPRLTDTQY
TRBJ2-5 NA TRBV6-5 ASSRLGGIGKTQY
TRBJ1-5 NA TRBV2 ASTSDRLSNQPQH
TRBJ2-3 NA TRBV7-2 ASSLSLAGWGPDTQY
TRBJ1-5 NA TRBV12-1 ASSHYPGHLLYSNQPQH
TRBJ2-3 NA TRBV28 ASRAGPRLADTQY
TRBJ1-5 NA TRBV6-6 ASKGEQGNQPQH
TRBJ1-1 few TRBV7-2 ASSLTTNTEAF
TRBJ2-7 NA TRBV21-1 ASSNPQEPPYEQY
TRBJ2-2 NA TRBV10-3 AISPDAPGQSTGELF
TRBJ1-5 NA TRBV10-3 AISAVGGNQPQH
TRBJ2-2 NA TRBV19 ASSIAKNTGELF
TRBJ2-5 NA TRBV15 ATSRVGAQETQY
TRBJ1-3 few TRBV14 ASSQERRNTIY